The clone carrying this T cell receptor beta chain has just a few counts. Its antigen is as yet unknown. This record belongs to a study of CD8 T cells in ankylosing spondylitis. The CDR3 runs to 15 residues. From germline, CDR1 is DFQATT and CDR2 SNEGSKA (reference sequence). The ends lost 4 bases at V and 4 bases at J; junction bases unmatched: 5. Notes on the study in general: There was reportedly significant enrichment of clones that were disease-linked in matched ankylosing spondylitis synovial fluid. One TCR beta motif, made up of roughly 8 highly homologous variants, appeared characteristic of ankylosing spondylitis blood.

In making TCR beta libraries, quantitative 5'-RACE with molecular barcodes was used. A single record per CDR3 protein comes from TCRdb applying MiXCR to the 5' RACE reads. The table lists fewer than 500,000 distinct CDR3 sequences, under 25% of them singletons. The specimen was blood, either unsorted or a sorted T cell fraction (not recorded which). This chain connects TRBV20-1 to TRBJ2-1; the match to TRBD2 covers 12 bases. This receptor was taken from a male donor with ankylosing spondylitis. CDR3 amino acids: CSATRGLAGYNEQFF. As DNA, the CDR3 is TGCAGTGCTACCCGTGGACTAGCGGGATACAATGAGCAGTTCTTC.